This T cell receptor beta chain was sequenced in a study of blood T cell repertoires in COVID-19. Background on the study: T cells, B-cell-depleted T cells, or PBMCs supplied cDNA or gDNA.

Germline CDR1 and CDR2: SGHAT and FQNNGV. This CDR3 is built from 13 residues. V was shortened by 0 bases and J by 7 bases, with 9 bases between the two germline ends. In the source study's methods: Nucleated cell number was recorded as an estimate derived from reference gene primer amplification. The method was immunoSEQ multiplex PCR; TCRdb's version includes in-frame clones alone and lacks a portion of them. V, J and clone size are taken as reported in that table, and D and trimming were inferred from the DNA itself. The data hold hundreds of thousands of clones, with 85% to 90% observed a single time. Assignment of participants to cohorts was predicated upon participant-reported clinical history.

The sequenced sample consisted of PBMCs or T cells enriched from blood (not recorded which). This chain uses TRBV11-2 with TRBJ1-1; D is uncertain. The sequence was collected from a woman between 45 and 60 years old who had recovered from COVID-19. The CDR3 nucleotides are TGTGCCAGCAGCTTAGATGCGATTGGTGAAGCTTTCTTT. Encoded protein: CASSLDAIGEAFF.